This T cell receptor beta chain came from a study of blood T cell repertoires in COVID-19. At the level of the study: Sites in the United States, Italy and Spain provided acute and convalescent COVID-19 samples.

The V segment lost 6 bases and the J segment 1 base; nucleotides outside the gene matches: 8. Per germline, CDR1 LGHDT and CDR2 YNNKEL (reference sequence). This CDR3 comprises 15 residues. Patients at the Seattle site were enrolled during active infection and followed longitudinally. This table comes from immunoSEQ multiplex PCR, and its TCRdb copy is limited to in-frame clones, with some not included. Counted here are about 220,000 clones, approximately 85% occurring once; the ten biggest clones make up approximately 5.6%. The sample was peripheral blood. The V gene is TRBV3-1 (or the pseudogene TRBV3-2), the J gene TRBJ1-1; the match to TRBD1 covers 7 bases. The sequence derives from a woman aged 65 to 85 with COVID-19, enrolled during active disease. CDR3 loop: CASSRRTGPNTEAFF. DNA of the CDR3: TGTGCCAGCAGTCGTCGGACAGGACCGAACACTGAAGCTTTCTTT.